The next 9 T cell receptor beta chains were all read from a single sample in a study of OX40 agonist ivuxolimab in advanced cancers. TCRdb keeps only in-frame clones here, not all; method: immunoSEQ multiplex PCR. The sample holds approximately 23,000 clones, roughly 83% seen once. Sequenced material: CD4+ or CD8+ T cells sorted from blood, taken in a trial of the OX40 agonist ivuxolimab. These receptors came from an adult with an advanced solid tumor such as melanoma, head and neck, liver or kidney cancer.

The J gene is TRBJ2-7, the V gene TRBV9; no definite D call. CDR3 length equals 16 residues. From germline, CDR1 is SGDLS and CDR2 YYNGEE. V lost 0 bases, J lost 7 bases, and 20 bases lay in between. CDR3 residues: CASSVGVEKLLKEQYF. The CDR3 DNA reads as TGTGCCAGCAGCGTAGGGGTTGAAAAACTCCTGAAAGAGCAGTACTTC.

The chain recombines TRBV4-3 with TRBJ2-3; the D gene is possibly TRBD1 (5 bases). The ends were cut back, 0 bases at V and 5 bases at J, with 15 bases in the middle. This CDR3 spans 16 amino acids. Germline V gene sequence: CDR1 LGHNA, CDR2 YSLEER. Written as DNA, the CDR3 is TGCGCCAGCAGCCAAGAAGGGGCACAGCATGTAGATACGCAGTATTTT. This encodes CASSQEGAQHVDTQYF.

In this sample, this clone is medium-sized. J is TRBJ2-1 and V is TRBV4-1; 11 bases line up with TRBD2. V trimming: 4 bases; J trimming: 4 bases; junction bases outside the gene matches: 3. This CDR3 comprises 15 residues. The germline V gene encodes CDR1 MGHRA and CDR2 YSYEKL. DNA for the CDR3: TGCGCCAGCAGCCCGACTAGCGGGGAGTACAATGAGCAGTTCTTC. It encodes CASSPTSGEYNEQFF.

This chain links TRBV25-1 with TRBJ1-5, with D hard to call. V was shortened by 3 bases and J by 4 bases, with 10 bases between the two germline ends. From germline, CDR1 is MGHDK and CDR2 SYGVNS. The CDR3 extends over 14 amino acids. The CDR3 sequence: CASSDGWGNQPQHF. The CDR3 DNA is TGTGCCAGCAGTGACGGTTGGGGAAATCAGCCCCAGCATTTT.

This rearrangement joins TRBV11-2 to TRBJ2-1; no reliable D call. The CDR3 has 13 residues. Trimming pared 3 bases from V and 0 bases from J, leaving 3 bases between. Per germline, CDR1 SGHAT and CDR2 FQNNGV. In DNA form, the CDR3 reads TGTGCCAGCAGCTTTACCTCCTACAATGAGCAGTTCTTC. It yields the protein CASSFTSYNEQFF.

The rearrangement joins TRBV5-1 to TRBJ1-2, with 11 bases fitting TRBD1. CDR3 length: 15 amino acids. Trimming removed 4 bases from V and 6 bases from J; junction bases left unmatched: 8. Germline loops: CDR1 SGHRS, CDR2 YFSETQ. In nucleotides, the CDR3 is TGCGCCAGCAGCACAGGGACAGGGGGTGTCCATGGCTACACCTTC. Translating gives CASSTGTGGVHGYTF.

The chain combines TRBV11-2 with TRBJ2-7, with D possibly being TRBD1 or TRBD2 (5 bases each). The ends were cut back, 8 bases at V and 4 bases at J, with 6 bases in the middle. From germline, CDR1 is SGHAT and CDR2 FQNNGV. The CDR3 is 10 residues long. The CDR3 DNA is TGTGCCAGCGGGGGTTACGAGCAGTACTTC. Its protein is CASGGYEQYF.

This sequence joins TRBV6-5 and TRBJ1-1; maybe TRBD1 (5 bases). The CDR3 runs to 13 residues. The germline CDR1 and CDR2 sequences are MNHEY and SVGAGI. V gave up 5 bases and J gave up 7 bases, with 14 bases separating them. The CDR3 nucleotides are TGTGCCAGCAGTATAACAGGTGAAGGTGAAGCTTTCTTT. It is translated as CASSITGEGEAFF.

The rearrangement links TRBV7-3 to TRBJ1-4; 7 bases fit TRBD1. V shed 3 bases and J 3 bases; nucleotides not matched to a gene: 1. CDR1 and CDR2 from the germline V gene are SGHTA and FQGTGA. CDR3 length: 14 amino acids. The CDR3 sequence is CASSLTGPNEKLFF. In DNA form, the CDR3 reads TGTGCCAGCAGCTTGACAGGGCCTAATGAAAAACTGTTTTTT.